This T cell receptor (beta chain) was obtained from a study of CD8 T cells in Susac syndrome. Germline values: CDR1 MDHEN, CDR2 SYDVKM. V was pared by 3 bases and J by 4 bases, with 21 bases between. The CDR3 is 17 residues long. With random hexamers, reverse transcription was performed on roughly 0.5 to 1 ug of RNA. TCRdb independently ran MiXCR on the immunoSEQ multiplex PCR reads; one entry per CDR3 protein. The sample includes about 440,000 distinct CDR3 sequences, more than 70% of them seen just once. The TCR sequence derives from a human donor with multiple sclerosis. Material for sequencing was CD8+ T cells from PBMCs. V and J are TRBV28 and TRBJ1-1, with D possibly matching TRBD1 (5 bases). The CDR3 here is CASSFLGIGTVPTEAFF. The CDR3 DNA follows: TGTGCCAGCAGTTTTTTGGGGATCGGGACGGTGCCCACTGAAGCTTTCTTT.